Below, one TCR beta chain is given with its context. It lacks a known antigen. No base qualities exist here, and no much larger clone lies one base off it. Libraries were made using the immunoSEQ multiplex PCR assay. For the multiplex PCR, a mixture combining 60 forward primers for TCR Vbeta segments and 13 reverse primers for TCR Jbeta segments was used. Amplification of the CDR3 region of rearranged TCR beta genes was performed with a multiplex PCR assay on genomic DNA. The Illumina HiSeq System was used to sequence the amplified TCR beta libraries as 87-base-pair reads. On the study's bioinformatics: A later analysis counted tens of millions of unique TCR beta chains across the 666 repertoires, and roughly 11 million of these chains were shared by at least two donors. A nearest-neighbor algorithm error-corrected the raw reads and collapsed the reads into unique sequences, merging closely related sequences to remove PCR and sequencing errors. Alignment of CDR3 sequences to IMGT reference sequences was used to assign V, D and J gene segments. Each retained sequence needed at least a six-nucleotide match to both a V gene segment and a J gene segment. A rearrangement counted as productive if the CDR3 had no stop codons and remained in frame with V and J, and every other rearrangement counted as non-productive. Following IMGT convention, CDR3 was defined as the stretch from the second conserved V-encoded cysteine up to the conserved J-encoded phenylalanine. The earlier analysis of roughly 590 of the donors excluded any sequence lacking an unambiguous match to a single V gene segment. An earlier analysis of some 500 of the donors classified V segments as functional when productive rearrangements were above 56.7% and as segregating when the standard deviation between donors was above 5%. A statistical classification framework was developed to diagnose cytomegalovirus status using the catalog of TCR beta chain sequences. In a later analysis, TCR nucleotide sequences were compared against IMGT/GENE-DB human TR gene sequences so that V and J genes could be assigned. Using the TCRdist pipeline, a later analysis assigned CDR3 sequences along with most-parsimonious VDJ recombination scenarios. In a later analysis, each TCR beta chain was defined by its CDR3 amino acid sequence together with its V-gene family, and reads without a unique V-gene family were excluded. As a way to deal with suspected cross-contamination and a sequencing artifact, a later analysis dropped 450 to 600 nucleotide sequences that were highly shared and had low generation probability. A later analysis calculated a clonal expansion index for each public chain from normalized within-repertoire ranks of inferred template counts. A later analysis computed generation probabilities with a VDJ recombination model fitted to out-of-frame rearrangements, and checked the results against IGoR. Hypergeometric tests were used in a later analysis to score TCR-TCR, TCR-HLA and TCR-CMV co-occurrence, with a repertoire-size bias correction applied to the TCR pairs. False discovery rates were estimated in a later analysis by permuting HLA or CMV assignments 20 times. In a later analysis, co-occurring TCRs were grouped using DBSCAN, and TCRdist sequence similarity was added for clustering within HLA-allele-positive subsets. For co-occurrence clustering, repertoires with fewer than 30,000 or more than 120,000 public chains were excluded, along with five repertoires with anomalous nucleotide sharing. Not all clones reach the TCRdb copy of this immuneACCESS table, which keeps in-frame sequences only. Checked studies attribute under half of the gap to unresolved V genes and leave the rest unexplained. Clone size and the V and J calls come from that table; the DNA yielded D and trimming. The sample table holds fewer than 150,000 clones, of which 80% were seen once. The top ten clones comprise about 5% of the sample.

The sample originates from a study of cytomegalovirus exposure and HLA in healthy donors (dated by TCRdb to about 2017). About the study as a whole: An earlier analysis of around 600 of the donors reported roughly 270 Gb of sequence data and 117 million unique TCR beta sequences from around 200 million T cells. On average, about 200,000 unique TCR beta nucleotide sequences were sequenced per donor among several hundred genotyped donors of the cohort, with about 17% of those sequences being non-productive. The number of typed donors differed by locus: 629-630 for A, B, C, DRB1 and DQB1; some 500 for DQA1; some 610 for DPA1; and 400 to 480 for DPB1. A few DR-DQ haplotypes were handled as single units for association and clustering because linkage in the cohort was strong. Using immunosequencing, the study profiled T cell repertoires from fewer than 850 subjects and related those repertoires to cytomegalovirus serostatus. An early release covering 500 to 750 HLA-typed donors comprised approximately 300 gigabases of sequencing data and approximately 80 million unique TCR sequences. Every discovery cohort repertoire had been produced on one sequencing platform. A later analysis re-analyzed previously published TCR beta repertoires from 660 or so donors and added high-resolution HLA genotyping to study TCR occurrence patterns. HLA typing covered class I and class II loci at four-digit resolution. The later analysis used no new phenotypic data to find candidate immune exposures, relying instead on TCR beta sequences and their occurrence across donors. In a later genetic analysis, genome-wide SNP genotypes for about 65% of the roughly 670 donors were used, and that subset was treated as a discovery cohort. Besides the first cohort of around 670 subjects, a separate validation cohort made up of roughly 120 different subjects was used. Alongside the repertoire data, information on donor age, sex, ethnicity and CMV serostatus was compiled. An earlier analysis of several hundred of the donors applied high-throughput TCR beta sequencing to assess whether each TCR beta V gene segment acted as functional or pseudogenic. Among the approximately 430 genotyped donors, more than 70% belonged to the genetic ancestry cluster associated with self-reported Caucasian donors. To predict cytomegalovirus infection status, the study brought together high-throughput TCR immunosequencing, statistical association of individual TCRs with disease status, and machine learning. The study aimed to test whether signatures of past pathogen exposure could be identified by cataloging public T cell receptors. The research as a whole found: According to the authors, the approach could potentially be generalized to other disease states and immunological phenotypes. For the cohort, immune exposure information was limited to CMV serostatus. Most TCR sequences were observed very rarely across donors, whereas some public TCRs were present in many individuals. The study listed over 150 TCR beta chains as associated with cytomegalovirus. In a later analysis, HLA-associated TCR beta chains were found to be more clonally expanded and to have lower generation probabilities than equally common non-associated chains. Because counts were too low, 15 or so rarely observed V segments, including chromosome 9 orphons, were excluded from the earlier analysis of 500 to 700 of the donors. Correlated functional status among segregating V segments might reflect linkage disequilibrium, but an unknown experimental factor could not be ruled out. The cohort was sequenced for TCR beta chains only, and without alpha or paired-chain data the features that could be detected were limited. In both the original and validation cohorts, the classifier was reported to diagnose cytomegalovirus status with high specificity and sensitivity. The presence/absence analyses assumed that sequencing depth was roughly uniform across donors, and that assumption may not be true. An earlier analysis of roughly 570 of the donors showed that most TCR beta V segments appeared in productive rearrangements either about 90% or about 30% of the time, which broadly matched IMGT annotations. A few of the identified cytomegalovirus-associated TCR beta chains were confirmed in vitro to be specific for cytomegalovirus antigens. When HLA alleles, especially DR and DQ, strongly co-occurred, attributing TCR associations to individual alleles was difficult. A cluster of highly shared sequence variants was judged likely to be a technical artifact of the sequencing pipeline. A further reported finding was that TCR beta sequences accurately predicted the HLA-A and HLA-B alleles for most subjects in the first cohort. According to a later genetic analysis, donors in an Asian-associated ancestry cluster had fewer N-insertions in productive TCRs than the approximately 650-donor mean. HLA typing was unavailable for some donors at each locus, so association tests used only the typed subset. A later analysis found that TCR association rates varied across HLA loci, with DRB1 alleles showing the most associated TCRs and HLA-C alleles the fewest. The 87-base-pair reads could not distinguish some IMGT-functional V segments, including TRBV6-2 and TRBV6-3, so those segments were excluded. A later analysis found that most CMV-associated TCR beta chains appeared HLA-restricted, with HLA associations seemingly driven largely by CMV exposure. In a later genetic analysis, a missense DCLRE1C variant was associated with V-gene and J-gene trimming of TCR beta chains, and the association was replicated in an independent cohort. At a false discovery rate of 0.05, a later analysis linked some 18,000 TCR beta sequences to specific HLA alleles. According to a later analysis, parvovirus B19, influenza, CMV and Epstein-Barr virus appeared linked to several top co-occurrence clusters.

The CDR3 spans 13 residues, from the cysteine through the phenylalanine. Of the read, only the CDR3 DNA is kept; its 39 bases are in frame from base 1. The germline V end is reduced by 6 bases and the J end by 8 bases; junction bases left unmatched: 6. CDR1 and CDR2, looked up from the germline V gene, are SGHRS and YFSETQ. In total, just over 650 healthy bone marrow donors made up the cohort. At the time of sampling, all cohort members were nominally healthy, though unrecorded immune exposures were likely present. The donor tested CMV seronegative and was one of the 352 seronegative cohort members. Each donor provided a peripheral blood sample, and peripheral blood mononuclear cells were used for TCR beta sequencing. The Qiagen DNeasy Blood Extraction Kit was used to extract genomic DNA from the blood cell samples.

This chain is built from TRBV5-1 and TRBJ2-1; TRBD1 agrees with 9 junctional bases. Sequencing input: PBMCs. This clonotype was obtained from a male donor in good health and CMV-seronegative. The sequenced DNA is TGCGCCAGCACACCGGGACAGGGCTATGAGCAGTTCTTC. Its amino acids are CASTPGQGYEQFF. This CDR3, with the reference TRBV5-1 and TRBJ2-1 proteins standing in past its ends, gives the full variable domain KAGVTQTPRYLIKTRGQQVTLSCSPISGHRSVSWYQQTPGQGLQFLFEYFSETQRNKGNFPGRFSGRQFSNSRSEMNVSTLELGDSALYLCASTPGQGYEQFFGPGTRLTVL.